Shown below are 20 T cell receptor beta chains from a single sample sequenced in a study of cytomegalovirus exposure and HLA in healthy donors. The PCR made use of 60 Vbeta and 13 Jbeta primers. Repertoires were generated with immunoSEQ multiplex PCR, while TCRdb's copy carries only in-frame clones and drops some. The sample yields roughly 99,000 clones, around 76% seen once. Material: PBMCs. The source is a man aged 25 to 40 in good health and CMV-seropositive.

This rearrangement joins TRBV7-3 to TRBJ2-2; D is ambiguous. The CDR3 covers 14 residues. From germline, CDR1 is SGHTA and CDR2 FQGTGA. V was shortened by 4 bases and J by 7 bases, with 13 bases between the two germline ends. For the CDR3, the DNA is TGTGCCAGCAGCTCGAGTAACGCGAACGGGGAGCTGTTTTTT. Translated: CASSSSNANGELFF. Full variable domain (remainder filled in from reference TRBV7-3 and TRBJ2-2): GAGVSQTPSNKVTEKGKYVELRCDPISGHTALYWYRQSLGQGPEFLIYFQGTGAADDSGLPNDRFFAVRPEGSVSTLKIQRTERGDSAVYLCASSSSNANGELFFGEGSRLTVL.

The rearrangement joins TRBV5-6 to TRBJ2-6; a weak D match, TRBD1 (6 bases). V lost 0 bases and J 3 bases, leaving 7 bases between the germline ends. Germline CDR1 and CDR2: SGHDT and YYEEEE. The CDR3 is 15 amino acids. CDR3 in amino acids: CASSLGGLGANVLTF. In DNA form, the CDR3 reads TGTGCCAGCAGCTTGGGGGGGCTTGGGGCCAACGTCCTGACTTTC. Supplemented by reference TRBV5-6 and TRBJ2-6, the full variable domain reads DAGVTQSPTHLIKTRGQQVTLRCSPKSGHDTVSWYQQALGQGPQFIFQYYEEEERQRGNFPDRFSGHQFPNYSSELNVNALLLGDSALYLCASSLGGLGANVLTFGAGSRLTVL.

In DNA form, the CDR3 reads TGTGCCAGCAGCTATTTCGGGAACACTGAAGCTTTCTTT. Translating gives CASSYFGNTEAFF. The chain joins TRBV6-6 to TRBJ1-1, with D uncertain. The V gene lost 6 bases and the J gene lost 1 base, with 9 bases spanning the gap. CDR3 length: 13 amino acids. Germline values: CDR1 MNHNY, CDR2 SVGAGI (reference sequence).

The CDR3 DNA is TGTGCCGGCGAACCAGGGTCCGATGAGCAGTTCTTC. Protein: CAGEPGSDEQFF. The chain is built from TRBV2 and TRBJ2-1; D possibly corresponds to TRBD1 (5 bases). This CDR3 region has 12 residues. Germline CDR1 is SNHLY and CDR2 is FYNNEI. V shed 11 bases and J shed 8 bases, with 16 bases lying between them.

This clone was observed a single time. This chain uses TRBV20-1 with TRBJ1-2, with D possibly matching TRBD1 (6 bases). Germline CDR1 and CDR2: DFQATT and SNEGSKA (reference sequence). Trimming stripped 6 bases from V and 7 bases from J, with 12 bases between. This CDR3 is 11 amino acids long. CDR3 residues: CSATQGRGYTF. The CDR3 DNA reads TGCAGTGCCACACAGGGTCGTGGCTACACCTTC.

This clone was seen a handful of times. The chain links TRBV6-1 to TRBJ2-2; 12 bases agree with TRBD2. The J segment lost 6 bases and the V segment lost 6 bases, leaving 5 bases of the junction unmatched. The CDR3 consists of 15 residues. Germline V gives CDR1 MNHNS, CDR2 SASEGT. As DNA, the CDR3 is TGTGCCAGCAGAAACCTAGCGGGGGGGGCCGGGGAGCTGTTTTTT. Translating it yields CASRNLAGGAGELFF.

The CDR3 sequence is CASKEGATNTEAFF. The CDR3 nucleotides are TGTGCCAGTAAGGAGGGGGCGACGAACACTGAAGCTTTCTTT. V and J are TRBV19 and TRBJ1-1; 7 positions agree with TRBD1. This CDR3 spans 14 amino acids. Looked up from germline, CDR1 is LNHDA and CDR2 is SQIVND (reference sequence). V trimming: 7 bases; J trimming: 1 base; junction bases outside the gene matches: 6.

The J gene is TRBJ1-2, the V gene TRBV6-1; D is unresolved. Trimming removed 3 bases at V and 5 bases at J, with 13 bases between. The length of the CDR3 is 14 residues. Germline CDR1 is MNHNS and CDR2 is SASEGT. The DNA for the CDR3 is TGTGCCAGCAGTGATCCCCCGGGTACATATGGCTACACCTTC. Its translation: CASSDPPGTYGYTF.

J is TRBJ1-4 and V is TRBV7-9, with 10 positions matching TRBD1. The CDR3 sequence is 14 residues long. Germline assignment: CDR1 SEHNR and CDR2 FQNEAQ (reference sequence). The trim removed 3 bases at V and 8 bases at J, leaving 3 bases unmatched. The CDR3 nucleotides are TGTGCCAGCAGCTTGCCGACAGGGGGCGAAAAACTGTTTTTT. Translated, it gives CASSLPTGGEKLFF. Based on the CDR3 plus reference TRBV7-9 and TRBJ1-4, the full variable domain is DTGVSQNPRHKITKRGQNVTFRCDPISEHNRLYWYRQTLGQGPEFLTYFQNEAQLEKSRLLSDRFSAERPKGSFSTLEIQRTEQGDSAMYLCASSLPTGGEKLFFGSGTQLSVL.

The rearrangement joins TRBV15 to TRBJ1-1, with D possibly matching TRBD1 (5 bases). The CDR3 is 13 residues long. V dropped 7 bases and J dropped 3 bases, with 12 bases sitting between them. CDR1 LNHNV and CDR2 YYDKDF come from the germline V gene (reference sequence). The CDR3 nucleotides read TGTGCCACCACCGGGGGTCGGGACACTGAAGCTTTCTTT. It encodes CATTGGRDTEAFF.

This rearrangement joins TRBV6-1 to TRBJ1-2, with no clear D. The CDR3 length is 12 residues. In germline, CDR1 is MNHNS, CDR2 SASEGT. Trimming cost V 8 bases and J 1 base, with 8 bases left between them. This chain's CDR3 is CASLRGNYGYTF. As DNA, the CDR3 is TGTGCCAGCCTTCGCGGTAACTATGGCTACACCTTC.

To note about this clone: One junction end does not reproduce the germline sequence, and a read error may be involved. The chain is built from TRBV7-9 and TRBJ1-2; D is ambiguous. This CDR3 contains 15 residues. Germline V CDR1 and CDR2: SEHNR, FQNEAQ (reference sequence). CDR3 DNA: TGTTCCAGCAGCTTACGCGGCCAAGACCCCTATGGCTACACCTTC. It yields the protein CSSSLRGQDPYGYTF.

The V gene is TRBV10-2, the J gene TRBJ2-3; D perhaps matches TRBD2 (7 bases). V lost 5 bases and J 4 bases, leaving 19 bases between the germline ends. The CDR3 runs to 16 residues. Germline values: CDR1 WSHSY, CDR2 SAAADI. The CDR3 spells CASSPEGRGGPDTQYF. For the CDR3, the DNA is TGCGCCAGCAGTCCTGAAGGGAGGGGGGGCCCAGATACGCAGTATTTT.

This clone was detected once. The CDR3 loop reads CASSQGGANEKLFF. CDR3 bases: TGCGCCAGCAGCCAAGGGGGCGCCAATGAAAAACTGTTTTTT. The J gene is TRBJ1-4, the V gene TRBV4-1, with TRBD1 as a possible D gene (5 bases). CDR1 is MGHRA and CDR2 is YSYEKL in the germline V gene. This CDR3 region has 14 residues. V lost 1 base and J 5 bases, leaving 8 bases between the germline ends.

A few counts support this clone. The rearrangement uses TRBV5-5 and TRBJ2-7; TRBD2 aligns across 12 bases. The CDR3 spans 15 residues. Germline assignment: CDR1 SGHKS and CDR2 YYEKEE (reference sequence). Unmatched junction bases numbered 3, after V lost 4 bases and J lost 1 base. The CDR3 DNA is TGTGCCAGCAGCGGGACTAGCGGGCTTTCCTACGAGCAGTACTTC. Its translation is CASSGTSGLSYEQYF. The full variable domain, in which reference TRBV5-5 and TRBJ2-7 provide the parts outside the CDR3, is DAGVTQSPTHLIKTRGQQVTLRCSPISGHKSVSWYQQVLGQGPQFIFQYYEKEERGRGNFPDRFSARQFPNYSSELNVNALLLGDSALYLCASSGTSGLSYEQYFGPGTRLTVT.

This clone was recorded once. The gene calls are TRBV6-5 and TRBJ2-7, with D tentatively TRBD1 (6 bases). Germline assignment: CDR1 MNHEY and CDR2 SVGAGI. The CDR3 is 13 amino acids. V lost 0 bases and J lost 6, with 9 bases in between. CDR3 region: CASSYSIRGEQYF. The CDR3 DNA reads TGTGCCAGCAGTTACTCGATCAGGGGCGAGCAGTACTTC.

V is TRBV5-1 and J is TRBJ1-5; 8 bases fit TRBD1. The germline CDR1 and CDR2 sequences are SGHRS and YFSETQ. J lost 4 bases, V lost 0 bases, and 3 bases had no gene match. There are 15 residues in the CDR3. This chain's CDR3 is CASSLGGQGNQPQHF. The CDR3 DNA is TGCGCCAGCAGCTTGGGAGGACAGGGTAATCAGCCCCAGCATTTT.

The chain employs TRBV5-1 and TRBJ1-1, with D hard to call. The CDR3 is 14 amino acids. Trimming took off 5 bases at V and 2 bases at J, with 13 bases between the two ends. Germline CDR1 SGHRS, CDR2 YFSETQ. Written as DNA, the CDR3 is TGCGCCAGCAGGCCCGCGGCGGATAACACTGAAGCTTTCTTT. As protein: CASRPAADNTEAFF.

V gene TRBV15 combines with J gene TRBJ2-2, with a tentative D call TRBD2 (5 bases). The CDR3 loop spans 17 amino acids. CDR1 LNHNV and CDR2 YYDKDF come from the germline V gene (reference sequence). Trimming removed 0 bases from V and 3 bases from J, with 14 bases in between. The CDR3 coding sequence is TGTGCCACCAGCAGAGACTACGGACTGGACTACACCGGGGAGCTGTTTTTT. It specifies CATSRDYGLDYTGELFF.

V is TRBV25-1 and J is TRBJ2-5; weak D call: TRBD2 (6 bases). The germline V gene has CDR1 MGHDK and CDR2 SYGVNS. The CDR3 covers 14 residues. The V and J ends lost 2 bases and 7 bases respectively, with 14 bases between them. CDR3 loop: CASSEVGPGGTQYF. CDR3 DNA: TGTGCCAGCAGTGAAGTTGGTCCCGGGGGGACCCAGTACTTC. The full variable domain, its missing parts supplied by reference TRBV25-1 and TRBJ2-5, is EADIYQTPRYLVIGTGKKITLECSQTMGHDKMYWYQQDPGMELHLIHYSYGVNSTEKGDLSSESTVSRIRTEHFPLTLESARPSHTSQYLCASSEVGPGGTQYFGPGTRLLVL.